The present T cell receptor beta chain was sequenced within a study of T cells in Graves' hyperthyroidism and ophthalmopathy. This clonotype appeared a few times. Its ends do not fully match the called genes, so a read error is possible. Amplified TCR beta CDR3 regions came from RNA transcripts. TCR CDR3 regions were first amplified by RT-PCR with HTBI primers. MiXCR, applied by TCRdb to the multiplex PCR reads, yields one record per CDR3 protein. The sample holds about 530,000 distinct CDR3 sequences, 17% seen once. The receptor comes from a woman under 30 with Graves' ophthalmopathy. Sequenced material: blood.

The CDR3 sequence is CARSTPQLDTQYF. The CDR3 DNA reads as TGTGCCCGCAGCACCCCGCAGCTGGATACGCAGTATTTT. The chain links TRBV13 to TRBJ2-3; D remains unclear. The CDR3 runs 13 residues. Per the germline V gene, CDR1 is PRHDT and CDR2 is FYEKMQ (reference sequence).